Presented here are 29 T cell receptor beta chains from one specimen sequenced in a study of T cells in Graves' hyperthyroidism and ophthalmopathy. Amplification targeted TCR beta CDR3 regions from RNA transcripts. HTBI primers were the set used in a first-round RT-PCR of the TCR CDR3. TCRdb passed the multiplex PCR reads through MiXCR, listing each CDR3 protein once. Of almost 500,000 distinct CDR3 sequences listed, under 25% were seen once; the top ten hold under 55%. Sequencing was performed on blood. The receptors were gathered from a woman in her 70s with Graves' ophthalmopathy.

This clonotype has more than one count but fewer than ten. This chain uses TRBV25-1 with TRBJ2-1; possibly TRBD1 for D (6 bases). Trimming removed 3 bases at V and 8 bases at J, with 8 bases between. CDR1 MGHDK and CDR2 SYGVNS come from the germline V gene. The CDR3 has 12 residues. The CDR3 DNA reads as TGTGCCAGCAGTGACTGGGGGCATGAGCAGTTCTTC. It yields the protein CASSDWGHEQFF. Drawing the rest from reference TRBV25-1 and TRBJ2-1, the complete variable domain is EADIYQTPRYLVIGTGKKITLECSQTMGHDKMYWYQQDPGMELHLIHYSYGVNSTEKGDLSSESTVSRIRTEHFPLTLESARPSHTSQYLCASSDWGHEQFFGPGTRLTVL.

This CDR3 reads CASSFSGHFQETQYF. The CDR3 DNA is TGTGCCAGCAGTTTCTCGGGACACTTCCAAGAGACCCAGTACTTC. The gene calls are TRBV5-5 and TRBJ2-5, with D possibly TRBD1 on 6 matching bases. The CDR3 loop spans 15 amino acids. Between the trimmed V and J ends, which lost 5 bases and 1 base, there was a span of 15 bases. Germline loops: CDR1 SGHKS, CDR2 YYEKEE (reference sequence).

This chain uses TRBV6-2 or TRBV6-3 with TRBJ2-3; D remains unclear. The germline V gene has CDR1 MNHEY and CDR2 SVGEGT. V was pared by 2 bases and J by 2 bases, with 14 bases between. The CDR3 has 16 amino acids. The CDR3 DNA reads as TGTGCCAGCAGTTACCCCCTGAGTAGGCCCACAGATACGCAGTATTTT. It translates to CASSYPLSRPTDTQYF.

The chain uses TRBV6-2 or TRBV6-3 and TRBJ2-5; unclear D gene. Looked up from germline, CDR1 is MNHEY and CDR2 is SVGEGT. The CDR3 covers 13 residues. Trimming took off 7 bases at V and 3 bases at J, with 12 bases between the two ends. The CDR3, as DNA: TGTGCCAGCAAGCCGGTTAACGAAGAGACCCAGTACTTC. Translation: CASKPVNEETQYF.

V and J are TRBV5-4 and TRBJ2-7; TRBD2 matches 10 bases. Trimming removed 2 bases from V and 5 bases from J; junction bases left unmatched: 4. Germline-derived CDR1 and CDR2 are SGHNT and YYREEE (reference sequence). The CDR3 loop spans 14 amino acids. For the CDR3, the DNA is TGTGCCAGCAGCTTCGATAGCGGGAGGAACGAGCAGTACTTC. This codes for CASSFDSGRNEQYF.

The V and J genes are TRBV29-1 and TRBJ2-2; 7 bases agree with TRBD2. This CDR3 has 13 residues. Germline V CDR1 and CDR2: SQVTM, ANQGSEA. Unmatched junction bases numbered 7, after V lost 5 bases and J lost 7 bases. This chain's CDR3 is CSVSAGAIGELFF. The CDR3 nucleotides are TGCAGCGTTTCTGCGGGAGCGATCGGGGAGCTGTTTTTT.

This clonotype occurred a few times. The genes are TRBV2 and TRBJ2-1; the match to TRBD2 covers 13 bases. The CDR3 contains 16 residues. V was clipped by 6 bases and J by 3 bases; unmatched bases: 5. Germline V gene data show CDR1 as SNHLY and CDR2 as FYNNEI. CDR3: CASRGTSGRDYNEQFF. DNA of the CDR3: TGTGCCAGCAGAGGCACTAGCGGGAGGGACTACAATGAGCAGTTCTTC.

This clonotype was seen repeatedly, ten times or more. The chain recombines TRBV15 with TRBJ1-2; the match to TRBD1 covers 8 bases. J lost 7 bases, V lost 3 bases, and 7 bases had no gene match. The CDR3 has 14 residues. CDR1 LNHNV and CDR2 YYDKDF come from the germline V gene (reference sequence). CDR3 protein: CATSRDRDPSGYTF. The CDR3 DNA follows: TGTGCCACCAGCAGGGACAGGGATCCCTCTGGCTACACCTTC.

The rearrangement uses TRBV5-1 and TRBJ1-6; D is possibly TRBD1 (6 bases). The CDR3 runs to 15 residues. Germline CDR1 is SGHRS and CDR2 is YFSETQ. V shed 6 bases and J shed 4 bases, with 14 bases lying between them. The CDR3, as DNA: TGCGCCAGCACCGATCAACAGGGTTATAATTCACCCCTCCACTTT. Protein sequence: CASTDQQGYNSPLHF.

This clonotype appeared a few times. V usage is TRBV20-1 and J usage is TRBJ2-3, with TRBD2 matching over 10 bases. V gave up 1 base and J gave up 0 bases; unmatched junction bases: 13. The CDR3 runs 19 residues. Germline V CDR1 and CDR2: DFQATT, SNEGSKA (reference sequence). The CDR3 bases are TGCAGTGCTAGAGCCCTCCCGACTAGCGGGCTAACGAGCACAGATACGCAGTATTTT. Encoded protein: CSARALPTSGLTSTDTQYF.

The rearrangement joins TRBV6-1 to TRBJ2-1; weak D call: TRBD2 (5 bases). Germline CDR1 MNHNS, CDR2 SASEGT. This CDR3 has 15 amino acids. The V end lost 3 bases, the J end lost 0 bases, and 9 bases lay between the germline ends. CDR3 region: CASSEAGSSYNEQFF. The CDR3 bases are TGTGCCAGCAGTGAGGCGGGCAGCTCCTACAATGAGCAGTTCTTC.

The rearrangement links TRBV4-1 to TRBJ2-7, with TRBD2 matching over 9 bases. The germline CDR1 and CDR2 sequences are MGHRA and YSYEKL. The CDR3 is 17 residues long. Unmatched junction bases numbered 15, after V lost 3 bases and J lost 6 bases. The CDR3 coding sequence is TGCGCCAGCAGCCATCTACCCGCCGGGACTAGCAGCTCCGAGCAGTACTTC. It translates to CASSHLPAGTSSSEQYF.

This clonotype was counted only a few times. The rearrangement joins TRBV5-1 to TRBJ2-3; D tentatively reads TRBD1 or TRBD2 (5 bases each). This CDR3 is built from 14 residues. Trimming left V 0 bases short and J 6 bases short, with 11 bases between. Germline V gene sequence: CDR1 SGHRS, CDR2 YFSETQ. This chain's CDR3 is CASSLGTEGDTQYF. CDR3 in DNA: TGCGCCAGCAGCTTGGGTACCGAGGGGGATACGCAGTATTTT.

This clonotype was detected only a few times. This chain joins TRBV25-1 and TRBJ2-2, with 11 bases lining up with TRBD2. V shed 4 bases and J 2 bases; nucleotides not matched to a gene: 6. There are 17 residues in the CDR3. Germline CDR1 and CDR2: MGHDK and SYGVNS. Here the CDR3 reads CASSVRTSGPNTGELFF. In DNA form, the CDR3 reads TGTGCCAGCAGTGTAAGGACTAGCGGGCCAAACACCGGGGAGCTGTTTTTT.

The chain combines TRBV10-3 with TRBJ1-4; no clear D gene. The germline gives CDR1 ENHRY, CDR2 SYGVKD. V lost 10 bases, J lost 5 bases, and 14 bases lay in between. The CDR3 has 13 residues. CDR3 loop: CATSRTENEKLFF. The CDR3 bases are TGTGCCACCTCCCGGACTGAAAATGAAAAACTGTTTTTT.

The chain uses TRBV4-3 and TRBJ2-7, with 9 bases identical to TRBD2. From germline, CDR1 is LGHNA and CDR2 YSLEER. V lost 0 bases, J lost 4 bases, and 4 bases stayed unmatched. The CDR3 has 15 residues. In DNA, the CDR3 is TGCGCCAGCAGCCAAGACGCGGGGGGGCAGTACGAGCAGTACTTC. Translated, it gives CASSQDAGGQYEQYF.

The J gene is TRBJ2-3, the V gene TRBV6-1; D not certain. Trimming pared 6 bases from V and 5 bases from J, leaving 6 bases between. The CDR3 totals 11 residues. CDR1 and CDR2 from the germline V gene are MNHNS and SASEGT. The CDR3 here is CASRWGDTQYF. The CDR3 DNA reads as TGTGCCAGCAGGTGGGGAGATACGCAGTATTTT.

The rearrangement links TRBV5-1 to TRBJ2-3; 11 bases are shared with TRBD1. J lost 6 bases, V lost 5 bases, and 5 bases had no gene match. The germline V gene has CDR1 SGHRS and CDR2 YFSETQ. The CDR3 has 14 residues. This CDR3 is CASSWDRGFDTQYF. CDR3 DNA: TGCGCCAGCAGTTGGGACAGGGGGTTTGATACGCAGTATTTT. Based on the CDR3 plus reference TRBV5-1 and TRBJ2-3, the full variable domain is KAGVTQTPRYLIKTRGQQVTLSCSPISGHRSVSWYQQTPGQGLQFLFEYFSETQRNKGNFPGRFSGRQFSNSRSEMNVSTLELGDSALYLCASSWDRGFDTQYFGPGTRLTVL.

The chain links TRBV12-3 or TRBV12-4 to TRBJ1-4; D ambiguous. The CDR3 is 11 residues long. V lost 5 bases to trimming and J lost 7 bases, with 5 bases between them. The CDR3 spells CASSVSEKLFF. The CDR3 nucleotides are TGTGCCAGCAGTGTCAGTGAAAAACTGTTTTTT.

J is TRBJ1-6 and V is TRBV7-9; D is unclear. The CDR3 sequence is 14 residues long. V shed 6 bases and J shed 7 bases, with 13 bases lying between them. Germline-derived CDR1 and CDR2 are SEHNR and FQNEAQ (reference sequence). The CDR3 nucleotides are TGTGCCAGCAGACCTACCAACGACAATTCACCCCTCCACTTT. It encodes CASRPTNDNSPLHF.

This clonotype appeared a few times. The rearrangement joins TRBV6-1 to TRBJ2-3; TRBD1 is a possible D gene (6 bases). Between the trimmed V and J ends, which lost 8 bases and 4 bases, there was a span of 16 bases. The germline CDR1 and CDR2 sequences are MNHNS and SASEGT. The CDR3 has 14 amino acids. The CDR3 region has the DNA TGTGCCAGCGGGGGCCAGGGGTTGTCAGATACGCAGTATTTT. This translates into CASGGQGLSDTQYF.

The sample holds many counts of this clonotype. Here the CDR3 reads CASSLTAGAGYTF. The CDR3 region has the DNA TGTGCCAGCAGCCTGACAGCCGGCGCAGGCTACACCTTC. This chain links TRBV13 with TRBJ1-2, with D possibly matching TRBD1 (5 bases). Germline V gene lookup returns CDR1 PRHDT and CDR2 FYEKMQ (reference sequence). This CDR3 has 13 amino acids. V was clipped by 5 bases and J by 8 bases, with 15 bases between them.

The chain has TRBV6-5 and TRBJ2-5; weak D call: TRBD2 (7 bases). This CDR3 has 14 amino acids. Germline CDR1 and CDR2: MNHEY and SVGAGI. Trimming left V 2 bases short and J 5 bases short, with 12 bases between. In DNA form, the CDR3 reads TGTGCCAGCAGTTACGGGGGGGCGCAGGAGACCCAGTACTTC. Translated: CASSYGGAQETQYF.

This clonotype has more than one count but fewer than ten. One junction end disagrees with the germline gene, perhaps due to a read error. The chain employs TRBV2 and TRBJ2-1; weak D call: TRBD2 (5 bases). The CDR3 has 9 amino acids. Germline-derived CDR1 and CDR2 are SNHLY and FYNNEI. The CDR3 DNA follows: TGTGCCACCGCTGGGGAGCGGTTCTTC. It is translated as CATAGERFF.

This clonotype has more than one count but fewer than ten. The gene calls are TRBV20-1 and TRBJ2-5; the D call may be TRBD1 or TRBD2 (5 bases each). The CDR3 consists of 13 residues. CDR1 and CDR2 (germline): DFQATT, SNEGSKA (reference sequence). Trimming shortened V by 3 bases and J by 1 base, and 9 bases separated the two germline ends. CDR3 sequence reads: CSARGTLQETQYF. In DNA form, the CDR3 reads TGCAGTGCTAGGGGGACCCTCCAAGAGACCCAGTACTTC.

CDR3 residues: CASSIDLDRHYGYTF. The CDR3 DNA reads as TGTGCCAGTAGTATAGATTTGGACCGACACTATGGCTACACCTTC. The gene calls are TRBV19 and TRBJ1-2; D call uncertain. The CDR3 has 15 residues. V gave up 0 bases and J gave up 3 bases, with 11 bases separating them. Germline CDR1 is LNHDA and CDR2 is SQIVND (reference sequence).

This clonotype was counted between two and nine times. The chain uses TRBV25-1 and TRBJ2-7, with TRBD1 as a possible D gene (7 bases). CDR3 size: 15 residues. From germline, CDR1 is MGHDK and CDR2 SYGVNS. With 2 bases removed from V and 4 bases from J, the gap between germline ends came to 15 bases. CDR3 in DNA: TGTGCCAGCAGTGAAGGGACTCAGACAGGGTACGAGCAGTACTTC. It codes for CASSEGTQTGYEQYF.

This clonotype showed up just a few times. CDR3 residues: CASSLESTGNQPQHF. The CDR3 DNA sequence: TGTGCCAGCAGCTTAGAGTCGACGGGTAATCAGCCCCAGCATTTT. This chain connects TRBV7-2 to TRBJ1-5; D is uncertain. Germline-derived CDR1 and CDR2 are SGHTA and FQGNSA. The CDR3 is 15 amino acids. V was pared by 1 base and J by 4 bases, with 11 bases between. Together with reference TRBV7-2 and TRBJ1-5, the CDR3 gives the full variable domain: GAGVSQSPSNKVTEKGKDVELRCDPISGHTALYWYRQSLGQGLEFLIYFQGNSAPDKSGLPSDRFSAERTGGSVSTLTIQRTQQEDSAVYLCASSLESTGNQPQHFGDGTRLSIL.

The V gene is TRBV7-8, the J gene TRBJ2-2; the D is unclear. V lost 4 bases, J lost 6 bases, and 9 bases lay in between. CDR3 length equals 13 residues. The germline CDR1 and CDR2 sequences are SGHVS and FQNEAQ. The CDR3 protein is CASSSSRAGELFF. CDR3 nucleotide sequence: TGTGCCAGCAGCTCTTCCCGGGCCGGGGAGCTGTTTTTT.